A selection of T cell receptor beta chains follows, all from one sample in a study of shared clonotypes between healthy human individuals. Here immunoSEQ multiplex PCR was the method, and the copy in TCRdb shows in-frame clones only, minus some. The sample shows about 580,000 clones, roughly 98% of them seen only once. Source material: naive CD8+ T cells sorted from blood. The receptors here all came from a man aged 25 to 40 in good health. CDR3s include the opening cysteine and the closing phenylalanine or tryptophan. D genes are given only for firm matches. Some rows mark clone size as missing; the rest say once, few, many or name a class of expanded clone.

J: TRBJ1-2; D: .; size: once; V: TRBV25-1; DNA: TGTGCCAGCAGCAGGGATAACTATGGCTACACCTTC; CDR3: CASSRDNYGYTF
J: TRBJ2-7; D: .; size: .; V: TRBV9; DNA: TGTGCCAGCAGCGTTTCGGCAGGGGCCTCCTACGAGCAGTACTTC; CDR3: CASSVSAGASYEQYF
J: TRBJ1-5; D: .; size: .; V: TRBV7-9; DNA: TGTGCCAGCAGCTTAGGTAACCCAAATCAGCCCCAGCATTTT; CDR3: CASSLGNPNQPQHF
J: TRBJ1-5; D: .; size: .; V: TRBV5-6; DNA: TGTGCCAGCAGCTTTGATAATCAGCCCCAGCATTTT; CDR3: CASSFDNQPQHF
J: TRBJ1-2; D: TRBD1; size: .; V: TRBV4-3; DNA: TGCGCCAGCAGCCAAGATAGGGCAGGGGGCATCGGCTACACCTTC; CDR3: CASSQDRAGGIGYTF
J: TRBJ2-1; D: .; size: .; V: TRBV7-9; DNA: TGTGCCAGCAGTTCGCCGACCTGGAGCTCCTACAATGAGCAGTTCTTC; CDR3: CASSSPTWSSYNEQFF
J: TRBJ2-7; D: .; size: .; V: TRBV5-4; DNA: TGTGCCAGCAGCTTGGATCCGGAGAGCTACGAGCAGTACTTC; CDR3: CASSLDPESYEQYF
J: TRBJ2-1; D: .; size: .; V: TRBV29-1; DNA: TGCAGCGTTTTTTCCTTCGGCCTAGCGACAAATTCCTACAATGAGCAGTTCTTC; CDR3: CSVFSFGLATNSYNEQFF
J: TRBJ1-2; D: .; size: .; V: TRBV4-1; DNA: TGCGCCAGCAGCCAAGCTGGGAACTATGGCTACACCTTC; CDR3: CASSQAGNYGYTF
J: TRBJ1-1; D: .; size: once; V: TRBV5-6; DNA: TGTGCCAGCAGCTTCTCAGGGGTGAACACTGAAGCTTTCTTT; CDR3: CASSFSGVNTEAFF
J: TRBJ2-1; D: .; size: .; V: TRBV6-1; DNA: TGTGCCAGCAGTGAATGGCAGGGGGCTATGTTGGCTAGCGGGATGGACAATGAGCAGTTCTTC; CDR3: CASSEWQGAMLASGMDNEQFF
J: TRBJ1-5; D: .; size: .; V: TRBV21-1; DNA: TGTGCCAGCAGCAAAGGGGACAGGGCCGTCAATCAGCCCCAGCATTTT; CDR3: CASSKGDRAVNQPQHF
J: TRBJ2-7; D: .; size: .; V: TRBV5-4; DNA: TGTGCCAGCAGCCTCGAACTCGGGGGTGAGCAGTACTTC; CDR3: CASSLELGGEQYF
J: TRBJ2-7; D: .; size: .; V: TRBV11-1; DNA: TGTGCCAGCAGCTTGTCCAGGGGGGTGGACGAGCAGTACTTC; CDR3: CASSLSRGVDEQYF
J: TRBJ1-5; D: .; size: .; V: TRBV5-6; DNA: TGTGCCAGCAGCTTTAGGGGAGGGGAGTATAGCAATCAGCCCCAGCATTTT; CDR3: CASSFRGGEYSNQPQHF
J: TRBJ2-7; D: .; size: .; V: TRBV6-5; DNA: TGTGCCAGCAGTTACGGTTTTGCCTACGAGCAGTACTTC; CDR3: CASSYGFAYEQYF
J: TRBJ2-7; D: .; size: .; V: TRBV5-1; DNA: TGCGCCAGCAGCTTAGGGCAGGGGATTCCCTACGAGCAGTACTTC; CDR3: CASSLGQGIPYEQYF
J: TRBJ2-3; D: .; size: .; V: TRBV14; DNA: TGTGCCAGCAGCCAAGACACAGATACGCAGTATTTT; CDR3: CASSQDTDTQYF
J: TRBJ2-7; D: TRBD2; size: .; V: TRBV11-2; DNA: TGTGCCAGCAAACTAGCGGCCGTAGAGTCCTACGAGCAGTACTTC; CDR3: CASKLAAVESYEQYF
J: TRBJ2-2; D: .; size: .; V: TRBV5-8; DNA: TGTGCCAGCAGCTCCGGGACCTTGAACACCGGGGAGCTGTTTTTT; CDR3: CASSSGTLNTGELFF
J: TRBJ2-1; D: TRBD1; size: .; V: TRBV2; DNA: TGTGCCAGCAGTTCGGGACAGGGCCTACAAATTGAGCAGTTCTTC; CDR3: CASSSGQGLQIEQFF
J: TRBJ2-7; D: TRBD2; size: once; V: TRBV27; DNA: TGTGCCAGCAGTCCCCGGACTAGCGGGAGGGAGGAGCAGTACTTC; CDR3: CASSPRTSGREEQYF
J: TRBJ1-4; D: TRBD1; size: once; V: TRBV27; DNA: TGTGCCAGCAGCAAGAGGGGGCGCGAAGAAAAACTGTTTTTT; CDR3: CASSKRGREEKLFF
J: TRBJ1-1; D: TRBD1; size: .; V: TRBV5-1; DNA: TGCGCCAGCAGCGGAGGTACCGGGACAGACACTGAAGCTTTCTTT; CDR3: CASSGGTGTDTEAFF
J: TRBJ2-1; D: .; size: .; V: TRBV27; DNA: .; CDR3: CASSSSAGDKYNEQFF
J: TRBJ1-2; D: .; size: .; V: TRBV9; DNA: TGTGCCAGCAGCGTATCCAGGTTCTATGGCTACACCTTC; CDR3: CASSVSRFYGYTF
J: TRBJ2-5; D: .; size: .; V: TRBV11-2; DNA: TGTGCCAGCAGCTTTAACAATTGGGACTTAGAGACCCAGTACTTC; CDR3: CASSFNNWDLETQYF